Given below is one TCR beta chain in context. Its target is not known. The CDR3 sequence is 13 residues long. Germline-derived CDR1 and CDR2 are MDHEN and SYDVKM. V dropped 2 bases and J dropped 17 bases, with 16 bases sitting between them. The data originate from a study of T cell responses to AZD1222 COVID-19 vaccine. Regarding the study as a whole: Targets within unmutated variant regions were reportedly found for nearly half of spike-specific TCRs.

Method: immunoSEQ multiplex PCR; TCRdb's copy keeps in-frame clones and lacks some. The sample records over 100,000 clones, about 80% being singletons. V gene TRBV28 combines with J gene TRBJ1-6; D unresolved. The sequence was obtained from an adult in good health. This sample comprised peripheral blood, obtained on day 0 of AZD1222 vaccination. The CDR3 is CASSLVGVPRVHF. CDR3 DNA sequence: TGTGCCAGCAGTTTAGTCGGGGTACCCAGAGTCCACTTT.